Following are 15 T cell receptor beta chains from one sample sequenced in a study of T-cell memory formation after mild COVID-19. TCRdb re-analysed the 5' RACE reads in MiXCR, keeping a single row per CDR3 protein. The repertoire holds around 370,000 distinct CDR3 sequences, 21% seen once, with around an eighth in the top ten. What was sequenced was PBMCs or a T cell subset sorted from them (not recorded which). Receptor source: an adult woman who had mild COVID-19 (a few samples of this study predate the infection). Cell type and time point are not known.

This clonotype has just a few counts. The chain recombines TRBV10-3 with TRBJ2-7; 8 bases line up with TRBD1. There are 14 residues in the CDR3. Germline CDR1 ENHRY, CDR2 SYGVKD. Unmatched junction bases numbered 6, after V lost 3 bases and J lost 5 bases. The DNA for the CDR3 is TGTGCCATCAGTGATTTGACAGGGGTCAACGAGCAGTACTTC. This codes for CAISDLTGVNEQYF.

The genes are TRBV6-4 and TRBJ2-2; D unresolved. Looked up from germline, CDR1 is MRHNA and CDR2 is SNTAGT. This CDR3 contains 13 residues. V lost 0 bases and J lost 4, with 3 bases in between. The CDR3 nucleotides read TGTGCCAGCAGTGACTCGACCACCGGGGAGCTGTTTTTT. Its translation is CASSDSTTGELFF.

This sequence joins TRBV3-1 and TRBJ1-4; D may be TRBD1 (6 bases). Germline V lookup: CDR1 LGHDT, CDR2 YNNKEL (reference sequence). CDR3 size: 16 residues. The germline V and J ends were trimmed by 2 bases and 8 bases, with 18 bases remaining between them. The CDR3: CASSQRGAGAEEKLFF. CDR3 nucleotide sequence: TGTGCCAGCAGCCAACGGGGGGCAGGGGCGGAGGAAAAACTGTTTTTT.

In this sample, this clonotype turned up a few times. The chain links TRBV4-3 to TRBJ2-2, with TRBD2 identical over 9 bases. Unmatched junction bases numbered 7, after V lost 3 bases and J lost 2 bases. CDR3 length equals 17 residues. The germline V gene encodes CDR1 LGHNA and CDR2 YSLEER. The CDR3 nucleotides are TGCGCCAGCAGCCAGGAGGGACTAGCCATCAACACCGGGGAGCTGTTTTTT. It translates to CASSQEGLAINTGELFF.

The table lists this clonotype with a few counts. The chain carries TRBV11-2 and TRBJ2-3, with 7 bases aligning to TRBD2. The V gene's germline CDR1 is SGHAT and CDR2 FQNNGV. The V segment lost 1 base and the J segment 3 bases; nucleotides outside the gene matches: 7. The CDR3 contains 16 residues. Here the CDR3 DNA reads TGTGCCAGCAGCTTAGTGCGCGGGAGAAGGACAGATACGCAGTATTTT. Translated, it gives CASSLVRGRRTDTQYF.

The J gene is TRBJ2-7, the V gene TRBV5-4, with a possible D match to TRBD1 (5 bases). Trimming stripped 4 bases from V and 1 base from J, with 15 bases between. The germline gives CDR1 SGHNT, CDR2 YYREEE (reference sequence). This CDR3 spans 15 amino acids. The CDR3 nucleotides are TGTGCCAGCAGCGACTCCTCTGGGGCTTCCTACGAGCAGTACTTC. Protein product: CASSDSSGASYEQYF. Looking up the rest from reference TRBV5-4 and TRBJ2-7 gives the full variable domain: ETGVTQSPTHLIKTRGQQVTLRCSSQSGHNTVSWYQQALGQGPQFIFQYYREEENGRGNFPPRFSGLQFPNYSSELNVNALELDDSALYLCASSDSSGASYEQYFGPGTRLTVT.

The chain has TRBV6-1 and TRBJ2-1; TRBD2 agrees at 10 bases. The CDR3 has 19 amino acids. J lost 3 bases, V lost 1 base, and 12 bases had no gene match. Per germline, CDR1 MNHNS and CDR2 SASEGT. In DNA, the CDR3 is TGTGCCAGCAGTGAAGGTATGTCTTATGGACTAGCGGTCTACAATGAGCAGTTCTTC. The encoded protein is CASSEGMSYGLAVYNEQFF.

This clonotype was counted between two and nine times. The chain employs TRBV11-3 and TRBJ2-1; 10 bases fit TRBD2. Germline-derived CDR1 and CDR2 are SGHNT and YENEEA. This CDR3 comprises 19 residues. The trim removed 4 bases at V and 0 bases at J, leaving 12 bases unmatched. The CDR3 DNA reads as TGTGCCAGCAGCTCCGCGGGACTAGCGTCCCGAAGCTCCTACAATGAGCAGTTCTTC. It codes for CASSSAGLASRSSYNEQFF.

This clonotype was seen a handful of times. Here the CDR3 reads CASSSNPLAGAWDTQYF. CDR3 coding DNA: TGTGCCAGCAGCTCCAATCCCCTGGCAGGGGCTTGGGATACGCAGTATTTT. The chain carries TRBV7-6 and TRBJ2-3, with D perhaps matching TRBD1 (6 bases). Germline-derived CDR1 and CDR2 are SGHVS and FNYEAQ. V lost 4 bases and J 6 bases, leaving 23 bases between the germline ends. The CDR3 consists of 17 residues.

The chain employs TRBV6-2 or TRBV6-3 and TRBJ2-3; 7 bases are shared with TRBD1. From germline, CDR1 is MNHEY and CDR2 SVGEGT. Trimming took 7 bases from V and 2 from J; bases not matched to a gene: 6. The CDR3 spans 14 residues. CDR3 amino acids: CASKGAGFTDTQYF. CDR3 sequence (DNA): TGTGCCAGCAAGGGGGCAGGGTTCACAGATACGCAGTATTTT.

The rearrangement links TRBV10-2 to TRBJ1-5, with 7 positions matching TRBD1. The ends lost 0 bases at V and 2 bases at J; junction bases unmatched: 10. Germline V gene lookup returns CDR1 WSHSY and CDR2 SAAADI. This CDR3 has 18 residues. CDR3 DNA: TGCGCCAGCAGTGAGTCGACGAACAGGGGAAGGGGCAATCAGCCCCAGCATTTT. Residues: CASSESTNRGRGNQPQHF.

The chain employs TRBV20-1 and TRBJ2-7; 10 positions agree with TRBD1. Germline V CDR1 and CDR2: DFQATT, SNEGSKA (reference sequence). The CDR3 length is 15 residues. V lost 1 base to trimming and J lost 4 bases; unmatched junction nucleotides: 7. CDR3 loop: CSARGGTGAQYEQYF. CDR3 DNA sequence: TGCAGTGCTAGAGGGGGGACAGGGGCGCAGTACGAGCAGTACTTC.

The chain is built from TRBV29-1 and TRBJ2-2, with no clear D. CDR1 SQVTM and CDR2 ANQGSEA come from the germline V gene. The CDR3 sequence is 13 residues long. Deletions cut 0 bases from V and 5 bases from J, with 7 bases between. This CDR3 is CSVEEFGTGELFF. The CDR3 region has the DNA TGCAGCGTTGAAGAGTTCGGAACCGGGGAGCTGTTTTTT.

The chain has TRBV6-5 and TRBJ2-4; D possibly corresponds to TRBD2 (6 bases). Germline lookup yields CDR1 MNHEY and CDR2 SVGAGI. This CDR3 spans 16 amino acids. The V and J ends lost 6 bases and 0 bases respectively, with 15 bases between them. CDR3 DNA sequence: TGTGCCAGCAGGATGGGAGGCTCATTAGCCAAAAACATTCAGTACTTC. The encoded protein is CASRMGGSLAKNIQYF.

Ten or more counts support this clonotype. V is TRBV24-1 and J is TRBJ2-5; 7 nucleotides match TRBD2. The germline CDR1 and CDR2 sequences are KGHDR and SFDVKD. V lost 5 bases, J lost 3 bases, and 11 bases stayed unmatched. This CDR3 is 16 amino acids long. CDR3 amino acids: CATSAPGSGREETQYF. The CDR3, as DNA: TGTGCCACCAGTGCCCCTGGTTCAGGGAGGGAAGAGACCCAGTACTTC.